The clone carrying this TCR beta chain was seen ten or more times. Specified time point: persistent/refractory GD, antithyroid drugs over 5 years with positive TRAb. From RNA extracted from PBMCs, the TCR library was made. The guidelines of the American Thyroid Association were the basis for diagnosing Graves' disease. An endocrinology department in Xi'an, China, recruited the patients. For TCR beta, libraries came from iRepertoire HTBI primers and Arm-PCR of CDR3 regions. Original handling: Across all samples, approximately 64 TRBV segments and 11 to 15 TRBJ segments were identified. Each CDR3 protein is one row after TCRdb ran MiXCR on the multiplex PCR reads. These V and J calls are TCRdb output, not the study's own analysis. This repertoire shows a few hundred thousand distinct CDR3 sequences, about 20% found once; its top ten account for about 27%. This entry is derived from a study of regulatory T cells in long-lasting Graves disease.

Here the sequenced sample was peripheral blood mononuclear cells (PBMCs), taken when the disease was refractory, from a patient treated with antithyroid drugs. The receptor was derived from a female donor with Graves disease.

DNA of the CDR3: TGTGCCAGCAGCCTGGGTCCTGAAGCTTTCTTT. Translated, it gives CASSLGPEAFF. The chain carries TRBV12-3 or TRBV12-4 and TRBJ1-1; D unclear. V lost 6 bases and J 6 bases, leaving 8 bases between the germline ends. The CDR3 is 11 amino acids.